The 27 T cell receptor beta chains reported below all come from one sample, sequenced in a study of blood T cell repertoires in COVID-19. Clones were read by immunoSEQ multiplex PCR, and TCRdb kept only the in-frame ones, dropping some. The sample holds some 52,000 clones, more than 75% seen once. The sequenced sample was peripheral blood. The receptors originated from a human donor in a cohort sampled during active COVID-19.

Here the CDR3 DNA reads TGTGCCAGCAGCGGCGCTGAGGGCGGGAGGTCCTACGAGCAGTACTTC. As protein: CASSGAEGGRSYEQYF. The J gene is TRBJ2-7, the V gene TRBV28; the match to TRBD2 covers 8 bases. Per the germline V gene, CDR1 is MDHEN and CDR2 is SYDVKM. The CDR3 extends over 16 amino acids. After removal of 6 bases from V and 1 base from J, the junction contained 11 bases not matched to a gene.

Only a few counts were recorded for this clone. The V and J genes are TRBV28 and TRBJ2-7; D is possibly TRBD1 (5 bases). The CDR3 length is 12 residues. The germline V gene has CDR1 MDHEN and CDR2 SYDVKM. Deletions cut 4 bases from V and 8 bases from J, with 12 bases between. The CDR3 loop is CASSSTAGKQYF. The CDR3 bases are TGTGCCAGCAGTTCGACCGCAGGGAAGCAGTACTTC. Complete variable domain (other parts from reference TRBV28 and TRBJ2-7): DVKVTQSSRYLVKRTGEKVFLECVQDMDHENMFWYRQDPGLGLRLIYFSYDVKMKEKGDIPEGYSVSREKKERFSLILESASTNQTSMYLCASSSTAGKQYFGPGTRLTVT.

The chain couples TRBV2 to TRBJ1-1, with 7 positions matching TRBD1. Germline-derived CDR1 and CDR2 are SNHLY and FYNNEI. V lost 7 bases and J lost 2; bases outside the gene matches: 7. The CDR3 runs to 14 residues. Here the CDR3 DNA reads TGTGCCAGCAACCCGGGACAGTTAAACACTGAAGCTTTCTTT. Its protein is CASNPGQLNTEAFF.

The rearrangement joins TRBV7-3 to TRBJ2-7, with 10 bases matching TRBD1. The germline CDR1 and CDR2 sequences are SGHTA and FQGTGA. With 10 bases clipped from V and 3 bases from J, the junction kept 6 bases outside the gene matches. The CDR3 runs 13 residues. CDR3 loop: CATSRDRGYEQYF. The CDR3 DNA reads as TGTGCCACCTCCCGGGACAGGGGCTACGAGCAGTACTTC.

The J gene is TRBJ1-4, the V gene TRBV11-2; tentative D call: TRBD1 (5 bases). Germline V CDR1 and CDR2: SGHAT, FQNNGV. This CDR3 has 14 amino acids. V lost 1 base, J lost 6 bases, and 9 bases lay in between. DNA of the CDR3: TGTGCCAGCAGCTTAGGACAGATCTATGAAAAACTGTTTTTT. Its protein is CASSLGQIYEKLFF.

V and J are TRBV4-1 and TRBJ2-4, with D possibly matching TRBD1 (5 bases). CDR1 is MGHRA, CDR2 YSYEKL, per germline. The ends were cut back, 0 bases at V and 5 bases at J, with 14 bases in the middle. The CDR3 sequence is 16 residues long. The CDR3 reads CASSQEVFQGQNIQYF. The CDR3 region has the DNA TGCGCCAGCAGCCAAGAAGTGTTTCAGGGCCAAAACATTCAGTACTTC.

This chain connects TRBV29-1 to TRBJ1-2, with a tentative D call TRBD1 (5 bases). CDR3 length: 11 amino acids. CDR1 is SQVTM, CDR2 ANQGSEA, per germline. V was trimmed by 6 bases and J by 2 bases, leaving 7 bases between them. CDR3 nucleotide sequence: TGCAGCGTCGGGGGGAACTATGGCTACACCTTC. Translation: CSVGGNYGYTF.

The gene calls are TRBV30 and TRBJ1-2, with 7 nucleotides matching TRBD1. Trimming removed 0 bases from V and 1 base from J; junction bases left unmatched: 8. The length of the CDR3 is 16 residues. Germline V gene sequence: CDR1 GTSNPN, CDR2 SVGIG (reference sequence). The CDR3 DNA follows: TGTGCCTGGAGTGTACGCTGGGACAGAAATAACTATGGCTACACCTTC. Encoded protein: CAWSVRWDRNNYGYTF.

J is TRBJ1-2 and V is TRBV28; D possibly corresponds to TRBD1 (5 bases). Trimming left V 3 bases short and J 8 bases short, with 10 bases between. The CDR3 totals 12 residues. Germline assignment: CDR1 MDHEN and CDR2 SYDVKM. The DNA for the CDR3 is TGTGCCAGCAGTTTGACAGTGTCGGGCTACACCTTC. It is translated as CASSLTVSGYTF.

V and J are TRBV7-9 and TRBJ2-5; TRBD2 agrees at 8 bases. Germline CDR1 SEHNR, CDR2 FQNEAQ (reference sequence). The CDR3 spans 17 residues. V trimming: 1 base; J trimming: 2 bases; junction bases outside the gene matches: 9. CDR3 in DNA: TGTGCCAGCAGCTTAGTATCTAGCGGGCCGATACAAGAGACCCAGTACTTC. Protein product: CASSLVSSGPIQETQYF.

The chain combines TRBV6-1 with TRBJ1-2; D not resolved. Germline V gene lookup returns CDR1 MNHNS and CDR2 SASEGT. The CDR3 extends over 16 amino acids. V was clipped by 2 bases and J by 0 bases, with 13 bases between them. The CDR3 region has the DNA TGTGCCAGCAGTGAAAATAGAGGGTTAGCTAACTATGGCTACACCTTC. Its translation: CASSENRGLANYGYTF.

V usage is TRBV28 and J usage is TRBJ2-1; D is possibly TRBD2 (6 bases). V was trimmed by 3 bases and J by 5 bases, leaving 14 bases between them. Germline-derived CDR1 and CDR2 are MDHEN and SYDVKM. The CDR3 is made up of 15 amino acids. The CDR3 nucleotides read TGTGCCAGCAGTTTTGGTCGGCGGGGCCACAATGAGCAGTTCTTC. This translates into CASSFGRRGHNEQFF.

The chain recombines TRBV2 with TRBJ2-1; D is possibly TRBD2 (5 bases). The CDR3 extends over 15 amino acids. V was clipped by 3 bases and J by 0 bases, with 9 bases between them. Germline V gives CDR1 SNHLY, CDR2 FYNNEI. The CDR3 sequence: CASSERVTSYNEQFF. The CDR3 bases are TGTGCCAGCAGTGAGCGGGTAACCTCCTACAATGAGCAGTTCTTC.

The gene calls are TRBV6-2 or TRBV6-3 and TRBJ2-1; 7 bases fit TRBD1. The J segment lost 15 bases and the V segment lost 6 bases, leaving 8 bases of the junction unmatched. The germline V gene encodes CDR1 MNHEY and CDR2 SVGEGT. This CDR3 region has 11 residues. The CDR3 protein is CASSQGTDPFF. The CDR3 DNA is TGTGCCAGCAGCCAAGGGACAGATCCGTTCTTC.

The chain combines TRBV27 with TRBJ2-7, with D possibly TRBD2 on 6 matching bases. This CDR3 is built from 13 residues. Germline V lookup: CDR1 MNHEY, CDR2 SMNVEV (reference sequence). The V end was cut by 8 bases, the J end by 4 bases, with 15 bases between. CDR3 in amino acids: CASATRKGYEQYF. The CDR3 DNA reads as TGTGCCAGCGCGACTAGGAAGGGATACGAGCAGTACTTC.

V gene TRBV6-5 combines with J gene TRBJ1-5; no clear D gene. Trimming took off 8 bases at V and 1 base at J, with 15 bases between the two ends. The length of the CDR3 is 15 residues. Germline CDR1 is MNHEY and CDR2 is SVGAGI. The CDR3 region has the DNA TGTGCCAGCCGGGTGGACTTCTCCAGCAATCAGCCCCAGCATTTT. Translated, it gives CASRVDFSSNQPQHF.

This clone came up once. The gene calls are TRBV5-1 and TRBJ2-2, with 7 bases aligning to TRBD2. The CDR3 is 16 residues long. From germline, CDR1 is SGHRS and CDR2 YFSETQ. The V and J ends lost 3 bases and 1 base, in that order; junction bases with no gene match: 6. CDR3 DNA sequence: TGCGCCAGCAGCTCCCTTTGGGGGGGGAACACCGGGGAGCTGTTTTTT. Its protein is CASSSLWGGNTGELFF.

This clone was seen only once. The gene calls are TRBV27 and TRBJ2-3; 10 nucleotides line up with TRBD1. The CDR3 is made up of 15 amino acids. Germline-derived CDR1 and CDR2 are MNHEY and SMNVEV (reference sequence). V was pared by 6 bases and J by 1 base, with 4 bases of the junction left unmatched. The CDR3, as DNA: TGTGCCAGCAGGACAGGGGGCCGTGGCACAGATACGCAGTATTTT. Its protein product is CASRTGGRGTDTQYF.

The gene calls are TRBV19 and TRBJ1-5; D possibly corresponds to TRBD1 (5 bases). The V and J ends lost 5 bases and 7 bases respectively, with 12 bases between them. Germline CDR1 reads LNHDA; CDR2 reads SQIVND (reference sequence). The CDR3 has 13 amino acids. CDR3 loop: CASSGGLGQPQHF. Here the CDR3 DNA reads TGTGCCAGTAGTGGGGGACTAGGGCAGCCCCAGCATTTT.

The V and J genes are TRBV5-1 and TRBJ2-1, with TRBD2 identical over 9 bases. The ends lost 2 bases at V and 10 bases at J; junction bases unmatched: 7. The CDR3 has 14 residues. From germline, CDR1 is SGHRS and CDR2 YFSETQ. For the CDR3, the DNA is TGCGCCAGCAGCTTCGGCGGGGGGGCCAAGGAGCAGTTCTTC. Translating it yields CASSFGGGAKEQFF.

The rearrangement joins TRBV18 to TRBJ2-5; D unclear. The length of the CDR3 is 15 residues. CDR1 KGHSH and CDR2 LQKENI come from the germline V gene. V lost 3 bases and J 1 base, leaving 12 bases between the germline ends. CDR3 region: CASSPVATAQETQYF. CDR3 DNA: TGTGCCAGCTCACCGGTGGCTACAGCCCAAGAGACCCAGTACTTC.

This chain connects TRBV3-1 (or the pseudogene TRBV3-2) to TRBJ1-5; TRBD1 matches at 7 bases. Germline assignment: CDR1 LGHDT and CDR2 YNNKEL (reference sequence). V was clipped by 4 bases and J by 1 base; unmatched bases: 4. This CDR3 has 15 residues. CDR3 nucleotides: TGTGCCAGCAGCCCGACAGGGAACAGCAATCAGCCCCAGCATTTT. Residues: CASSPTGNSNQPQHF.

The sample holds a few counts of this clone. The CDR3: CASRLAAGAHYEQYF. In DNA, the CDR3 is TGTGCCAGTAGATTGGCCGCGGGAGCTCACTACGAGCAGTACTTC. The rearrangement links TRBV19 to TRBJ2-7; 7 bases match TRBD2. Trimming removed 6 bases from V and 3 bases from J; junction bases left unmatched: 11. Per the germline V gene, CDR1 is LNHDA and CDR2 is SQIVND (reference sequence). This CDR3 is 15 amino acids long.

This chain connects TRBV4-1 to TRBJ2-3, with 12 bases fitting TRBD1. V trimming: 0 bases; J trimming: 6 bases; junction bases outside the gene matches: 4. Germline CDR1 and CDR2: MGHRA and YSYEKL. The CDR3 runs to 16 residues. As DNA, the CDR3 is TGCGCCAGCAGCCAAGAGCCGGGACAGGGGGCCGATACGCAGTATTTT. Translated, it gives CASSQEPGQGADTQYF.

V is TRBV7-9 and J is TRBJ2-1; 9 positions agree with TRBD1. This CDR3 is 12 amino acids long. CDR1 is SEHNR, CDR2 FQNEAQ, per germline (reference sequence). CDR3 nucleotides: TGTGCAATTGGACAGGGGAGAAATGAGCAGTTCTTC. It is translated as CAIGQGRNEQFF.

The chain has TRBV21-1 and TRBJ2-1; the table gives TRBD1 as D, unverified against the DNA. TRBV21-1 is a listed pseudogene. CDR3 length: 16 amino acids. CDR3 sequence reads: CASSSPEGQGRDEQFF. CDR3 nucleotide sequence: TGTGCCAGCAGCTCCCCAGAGGGACAGGGGAGGGATGAGCAGTTCTTC.

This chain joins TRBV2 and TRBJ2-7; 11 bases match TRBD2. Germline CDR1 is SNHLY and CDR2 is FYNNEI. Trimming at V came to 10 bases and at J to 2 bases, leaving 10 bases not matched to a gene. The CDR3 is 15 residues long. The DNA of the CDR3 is TGTGCCACCACAAAAGGGACTAGCGGTACCTACGAGCAGTACTTC. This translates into CATTKGTSGTYEQYF. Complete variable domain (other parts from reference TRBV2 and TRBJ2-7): EPEVTQTPSHQVTQMGQEVILRCVPISNHLYFYWYRQILGQKVEFLVSFYNNEISEKSEIFDDQFSVERPDGSNFTLKIRSTKLEDSAMYFCATTKGTSGTYEQYFGPGTRLTVT.